The sample holds one count of the clone carrying this T cell receptor beta chain. Participants had their cohort set by participant-reported clinical history. The sample comes from a study of blood T cell repertoires in COVID-19. CDR3 length: 15 amino acids. The trim removed 4 bases at V and 5 bases at J, leaving 7 bases unmatched. The germline V gene encodes CDR1 SGHNT and CDR2 YENEEA. Original data processing: Estimates of nucleated cell counts were drawn from the amplification of reference gene primers. Assay used: immunoSEQ multiplex PCR; TCRdb lists only in-frame clones, some missing. The V and J calls and clone size are taken from that table; D and trimming were inferred from the DNA. The sample consists of just over 80,000 clones, roughly 89% of them appearing once.

Sequencing was carried out using PBMCs or T cells enriched from blood (not recorded which). The origin of this receptor is a woman aged 45-60 years with acute COVID-19. The chain couples TRBV11-3 to TRBJ2-2, with 7 bases that match TRBD1. The CDR3 coding sequence is TGTGCCAGCAGCTCCCGACAGGGTCTGACCGGGGAGCTGTTTTTT. Its translation is CASSSRQGLTGELFF.